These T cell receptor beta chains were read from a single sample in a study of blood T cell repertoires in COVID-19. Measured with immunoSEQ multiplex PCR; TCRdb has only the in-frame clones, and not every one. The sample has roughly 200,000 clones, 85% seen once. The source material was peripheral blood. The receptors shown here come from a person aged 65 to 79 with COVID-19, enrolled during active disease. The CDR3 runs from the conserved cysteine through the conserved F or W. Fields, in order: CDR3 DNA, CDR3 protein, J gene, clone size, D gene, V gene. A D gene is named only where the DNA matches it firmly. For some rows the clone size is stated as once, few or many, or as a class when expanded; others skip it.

CDR3 DNA: TGTGCCAGCAGCCTACGACAGGGTAAAGAGACCCAGTACTTC
CDR3 protein: CASSLRQGKETQYF
J gene: TRBJ2-5
clone size: NA
D gene: TRBD1
V gene: TRBV14

CDR3 DNA: TGTGCCAGCAGCCACGGGGGGCGCAATCAGCCCCAGCATTTT
CDR3 protein: CASSHGGRNQPQHF
J gene: TRBJ1-5
clone size: NA
D gene: NA
V gene: TRBV5-5

CDR3 DNA: TGCGCCAGCAGCTTGCAACTAGCCTCTATCACAGATACGCAGTATTTT
CDR3 protein: CASSLQLASITDTQYF
J gene: TRBJ2-3
clone size: NA
D gene: NA
V gene: TRBV5-1

CDR3 DNA: TGTGCCAGTGGCAGGGTCTCACCCCTCCACTTT
CDR3 protein: CASGRVSPLHF
J gene: TRBJ1-6
clone size: NA
D gene: NA
V gene: TRBV19

CDR3 DNA: TGCGCCAGCAGTCCCCAGGACAGGGGAAAAGCTTTCTTT
CDR3 protein: CASSPQDRGKAFF
J gene: TRBJ1-1
clone size: few
D gene: TRBD1
V gene: TRBV5-1

CDR3 DNA: TGTGCCAGCAGCCAAGTATCGACAAAAGGAGAGCAGTACTTC
CDR3 protein: CASSQVSTKGEQYF
J gene: TRBJ2-7
clone size: NA
D gene: NA
V gene: TRBV3-1/TRBV3-2

CDR3 DNA: TGTGCCATCAGGGGCCGAGGACAGGGGATATCCTACGAGCAGTACTTC
CDR3 protein: CAIRGRGQGISYEQYF
J gene: TRBJ2-7
clone size: NA
D gene: TRBD1
V gene: TRBV10-3

CDR3 DNA: TGTGCCAGCAGCCACGGGGAAAGCTACTCCGGGGCCAACGTCCTGACTTTC
CDR3 protein: CASSHGESYSGANVLTF
J gene: TRBJ2-6
clone size: once
D gene: NA
V gene: TRBV3-1/TRBV3-2

CDR3 DNA: TGTGCCTGGAGTGTAGGAGGGGACTCCTACGAGCAGTACTTC
CDR3 protein: CAWSVGGDSYEQYF
J gene: TRBJ2-7
clone size: once
D gene: NA
V gene: TRBV30

CDR3 DNA: TGCGCCAGCAGCCCGGCGGTCTGGGTGGTACAGGGCGCAGATACGCAGTATTTT
CDR3 protein: CASSPAVWVVQGADTQYF
J gene: TRBJ2-3
clone size: NA
D gene: NA
V gene: TRBV5-1

CDR3 DNA: TGTGCCAGCAGCTTAGCTCCGAGCGGGGGGGCAGGAGATGAGCAGTTCTTC
CDR3 protein: CASSLAPSGGAGDEQFF
J gene: TRBJ2-1
clone size: few
D gene: TRBD2
V gene: TRBV7-2

CDR3 DNA: TGTGCCAGCAGGAGACAGACAGGGTTTGGCTACACCTTC
CDR3 protein: CASRRQTGFGYTF
J gene: TRBJ1-2
clone size: NA
D gene: TRBD1
V gene: TRBV6-5

CDR3 DNA: TGTGCCAGCAGCAGAACTAGCAGGGAGACAGATACGCAGTATTTT
CDR3 protein: CASSRTSRETDTQYF
J gene: TRBJ2-3
clone size: NA
D gene: NA
V gene: TRBV7-2

CDR3 DNA: TGTGCCAGCAGCTTATTGGCGGCTAACCACTACAATGAGCAGTTCTTC
CDR3 protein: CASSLLAANHYNEQFF
J gene: TRBJ2-1
clone size: NA
D gene: NA
V gene: TRBV13

CDR3 DNA: TGTGCCACCGCTTTAGGTGGCGGTGGCTACGAGCAGTACTTC
CDR3 protein: CATALGGGGYEQYF
J gene: TRBJ2-7
clone size: NA
D gene: NA
V gene: TRBV28

CDR3 DNA: TGCGCCAGCAGCTTTGGCAAAGACACCGGGGAGCTGTTTTTT
CDR3 protein: CASSFGKDTGELFF
J gene: TRBJ2-2
clone size: NA
D gene: NA
V gene: TRBV5-1

CDR3 DNA: TGTGCCAGCAGCTGGGGACAGGACTATGGCTACACCTTC
CDR3 protein: CASSWGQDYGYTF
J gene: TRBJ1-2
clone size: NA
D gene: TRBD1
V gene: TRBV7-9

CDR3 DNA: TGTGCCAGTCTTCTAGGGGGCGAGGGGAAGAAGACCCAGTACTTC
CDR3 protein: CASLLGGEGKKTQYF
J gene: TRBJ2-5
clone size: NA
D gene: TRBD1
V gene: TRBV28

CDR3 DNA: TGTGCCACCAGCAGAGACAACGGAGTAGCCAAAAACATTCAGTACTTC
CDR3 protein: CATSRDNGVAKNIQYF
J gene: TRBJ2-4
clone size: NA
D gene: NA
V gene: TRBV15

CDR3 DNA: TGTGCCAGCAGGGCCAGGGCAGGCTTGAACACTGAAGCTTTCTTT
CDR3 protein: CASRARAGLNTEAFF
J gene: TRBJ1-1
clone size: few
D gene: NA
V gene: TRBV2

CDR3 DNA: TGCGCCAGCAGCCAAGTTGGTCAAGGGGTTGGGTCACCCCTCCACTTT
CDR3 protein: CASSQVGQGVGSPLHF
J gene: TRBJ1-6
clone size: NA
D gene: NA
V gene: TRBV4-3

CDR3 DNA: TGTGCCAGCAGCCCACAGCATGAAGCTTTCTTT
CDR3 protein: CASSPQHEAFF
J gene: TRBJ1-1
clone size: once
D gene: NA
V gene: TRBV7-9

CDR3 DNA: TGTGCCACCGGGGAGGGGGGAAGCAATCAGCCCCAGCATTTT
CDR3 protein: CATGEGGSNQPQHF
J gene: TRBJ1-5
clone size: NA
D gene: NA
V gene: TRBV6-6

CDR3 DNA: TGTGCCAGCAGCCTGACTAGCGGGAGGGCGGGCGAGCAGTACTTC
CDR3 protein: CASSLTSGRAGEQYF
J gene: TRBJ2-7
clone size: NA
D gene: TRBD2
V gene: TRBV7-7

CDR3 DNA: TGTGCCAGTGGACTAGCGGGAGGGTCGAATGAGCAGTTCTTC
CDR3 protein: CASGLAGGSNEQFF
J gene: TRBJ2-1
clone size: few
D gene: TRBD2
V gene: TRBV4-2

CDR3 DNA: TGCGCCAGCAGCCGAGAGGGCGGGGAGCTGTTTTTT
CDR3 protein: CASSREGGELFF
J gene: TRBJ2-2
clone size: NA
D gene: NA
V gene: TRBV5-1

CDR3 DNA: TGTGCCAGCAGTGAACGGGACAGGGGTCTTAACGAGCAGTACTTC
CDR3 protein: CASSERDRGLNEQYF
J gene: TRBJ2-7
clone size: NA
D gene: TRBD1
V gene: TRBV6-1

CDR3 DNA: TGTGCCAGCAGCTTAGCGGCAGGGGGAGAGACCCAGTACTTC
CDR3 protein: CASSLAAGGETQYF
J gene: TRBJ2-5
clone size: NA
D gene: TRBD1
V gene: TRBV7-8

CDR3 DNA: TGTGCCAGCAGCAAAGTGGATGGCTGGACAGGGAGTTATTCCGAGTCCTACGAGCAGTACTTC
CDR3 protein: CASSKVDGWTGSYSESYEQYF
J gene: TRBJ2-7
clone size: NA
D gene: NA
V gene: TRBV21-1

CDR3 DNA: TGCGCCAGCAGCCAAGATAGCGAGTTCTGGGGAAGACTGTTTTTT
CDR3 protein: CASSQDSEFWGRLFF
J gene: TRBJ1-4
clone size: NA
D gene: NA
V gene: TRBV4-3

CDR3 DNA: TGTGCCAGCAGTTCGTCCCGGGAGCTACCTAACCGCCCCCAGCATTTT
CDR3 protein: CASSSSRELPNRPQHF
J gene: TRBJ1-5
clone size: NA
D gene: NA
V gene: TRBV28

CDR3 DNA: TGTGCCAGCAGCAGGGGGTTGGAGGACAATGAGCAGTTCTTC
CDR3 protein: CASSRGLEDNEQFF
J gene: TRBJ2-1
clone size: NA
D gene: NA
V gene: TRBV7-2

CDR3 DNA: TGTGCCAGCAGCCAAGTTACAGGGAGTAATCAGCCCCAGCATTTT
CDR3 protein: CASSQVTGSNQPQHF
J gene: TRBJ1-5
clone size: NA
D gene: NA
V gene: TRBV3-1/TRBV3-2

CDR3 DNA: TGTGCCAGCGCCCATTCTATCAGACAGGGCGGCAATCAGCCCCAGCATTTT
CDR3 protein: CASAHSIRQGGNQPQHF
J gene: TRBJ1-5
clone size: NA
D gene: TRBD1
V gene: TRBV28

CDR3 DNA: TGTGCCAGCAGTTTAACTAGACCCGGGGAGCTGTTTTTT
CDR3 protein: CASSLTRPGELFF
J gene: TRBJ2-2
clone size: NA
D gene: NA
V gene: TRBV12-3/TRBV12-4

CDR3 DNA: TGTGCCAGCAGCCCCGGAGGGGGACAGCCCTATGGCTACACCTTC
CDR3 protein: CASSPGGGQPYGYTF
J gene: TRBJ1-2
clone size: NA
D gene: TRBD1
V gene: TRBV7-3

CDR3 DNA: TGTGCCAGCAGGCGGGACAGGGGGCGGAAGGGGGAGATTGAGCAGTTCTTC
CDR3 protein: CASRRDRGRKGEIEQFF
J gene: TRBJ2-1
clone size: few
D gene: TRBD1
V gene: TRBV2

CDR3 DNA: TGCGCCAGCAGCCCGCGACTAGCGGGGGGCCAAGAGACCCAGTACTTC
CDR3 protein: CASSPRLAGGQETQYF
J gene: TRBJ2-5
clone size: NA
D gene: TRBD2
V gene: TRBV5-1

CDR3 DNA: TGTGCCAGCTCACCGCAGACAGCTAGCACAGATACGCAGTATTTT
CDR3 protein: CASSPQTASTDTQYF
J gene: TRBJ2-3
clone size: NA
D gene: NA
V gene: TRBV18

CDR3 DNA: TGTGCCAGCGAGGGGAGGACAACAGATACGCAGTATTTT
CDR3 protein: CASEGRTTDTQYF
J gene: TRBJ2-3
clone size: once
D gene: NA
V gene: TRBV25-1

CDR3 DNA: TGTGCCAGCAGTTTTGAGACTAGCGGGAGGACCCAGTACTTC
CDR3 protein: CASSFETSGRTQYF
J gene: TRBJ2-5
clone size: NA
D gene: TRBD2
V gene: TRBV6-6

CDR3 DNA: TGTGCCAGCAGTGAAGCGCGCACAGGTAGGACTGAAGCTTTCTTT
CDR3 protein: CASSEARTGRTEAFF
J gene: TRBJ1-1
clone size: once
D gene: NA
V gene: TRBV6-1

CDR3 DNA: TGTGCCATCAGGAAAGCAGGGGGCGGCGTGAGCGGCCAAGAGACCCAGTACTTC
CDR3 protein: CAIRKAGGGVSGQETQYF
J gene: TRBJ2-5
clone size: NA
D gene: TRBD1
V gene: TRBV10-3

CDR3 DNA: TGTGCCAGCAGCTTGGAAGCTAGCGGGAGATTTGAGCAGTACTTC
CDR3 protein: CASSLEASGRFEQYF
J gene: TRBJ2-7
clone size: NA
D gene: TRBD2
V gene: TRBV5-5

CDR3 DNA: TGTGCCAGCGGAAGACAGGGGCAGAATTCACCCCTCCACTTT
CDR3 protein: CASGRQGQNSPLHF
J gene: TRBJ1-6
clone size: NA
D gene: TRBD1
V gene: TRBV27

CDR3 DNA: TGTGCCAGCAGTGAGGGGGGAGTGCAGCCCCAGCATTTT
CDR3 protein: CASSEGGVQPQHF
J gene: TRBJ1-5
clone size: NA
D gene: NA
V gene: TRBV2

CDR3 DNA: TGTGCCACCAGTGATTTGCACGCGGGCCTAGCCAAAAACATTCAGTACTTC
CDR3 protein: CATSDLHAGLAKNIQYF
J gene: TRBJ2-4
clone size: NA
D gene: NA
V gene: TRBV24-1

CDR3 DNA: TGTGCCAGCAGTCGGGGAACAGGATTGGATAATTCACCCCTCCACTTT
CDR3 protein: CASSRGTGLDNSPLHF
J gene: TRBJ1-6
clone size: many
D gene: NA
V gene: TRBV6-6

CDR3 DNA: TGTGCCAGCAGCTTAACCGTCGGACTAGCGGGATCCCCTGTCAATGAGCAGTTCTTC
CDR3 protein: CASSLTVGLAGSPVNEQFF
J gene: TRBJ2-1
clone size: once
D gene: TRBD2
V gene: TRBV7-3

CDR3 DNA: TGTGCCAGCAGCCAAAGGTCGTTCGGGAGAACAAATGAGCAGTTCTTC
CDR3 protein: CASSQRSFGRTNEQFF
J gene: TRBJ2-1
clone size: NA
D gene: NA
V gene: TRBV7-8

CDR3 DNA: TGTGCCAGCAGTTTACCCCAGGGAGGAGGGGTGGGACAGCCCCAGCATTTT
CDR3 protein: CASSLPQGGGVGQPQHF
J gene: TRBJ1-5
clone size: NA
D gene: NA
V gene: TRBV28

CDR3 DNA: TGTGCCAGCAGTGCCTGGACAGGATTTGACTATGGCTACACCTTC
CDR3 protein: CASSAWTGFDYGYTF
J gene: TRBJ1-2
clone size: NA
D gene: TRBD1
V gene: TRBV2

CDR3 DNA: TGTGCCAGCAGTCCCTTGAGCGGAGGGTATAATCAGCCCCAGCATTTT
CDR3 protein: CASSPLSGGYNQPQHF
J gene: TRBJ1-5
clone size: NA
D gene: NA
V gene: TRBV27

CDR3 DNA: TGTGCCAGCAGCCCGCGGTTCACCTTAAGGACTAGCGGGGGGGTCACAGATACGCAGTATTTT
CDR3 protein: CASSPRFTLRTSGGVTDTQYF
J gene: TRBJ2-3
clone size: NA
D gene: TRBD2
V gene: TRBV14

CDR3 DNA: TGCGCCAGCAGCCCACTGACAGGGGGGACCATGGGGACCATATATTTT
CDR3 protein: CASSPLTGGTMGTIYF
J gene: TRBJ1-3
clone size: many
D gene: TRBD1
V gene: TRBV4-1

CDR3 DNA: TGCGCCAGCAGACAGGGAGGGGGTTCGTATGGCTACACCTTC
CDR3 protein: CASRQGGGSYGYTF
J gene: TRBJ1-2
clone size: NA
D gene: NA
V gene: TRBV4-1

CDR3 DNA: TGTGCCAGCAGCCCCCGGGTGGGGCAGCTATTGGATACGCAGTATTTT
CDR3 protein: CASSPRVGQLLDTQYF
J gene: TRBJ2-3
clone size: NA
D gene: NA
V gene: TRBV5-4